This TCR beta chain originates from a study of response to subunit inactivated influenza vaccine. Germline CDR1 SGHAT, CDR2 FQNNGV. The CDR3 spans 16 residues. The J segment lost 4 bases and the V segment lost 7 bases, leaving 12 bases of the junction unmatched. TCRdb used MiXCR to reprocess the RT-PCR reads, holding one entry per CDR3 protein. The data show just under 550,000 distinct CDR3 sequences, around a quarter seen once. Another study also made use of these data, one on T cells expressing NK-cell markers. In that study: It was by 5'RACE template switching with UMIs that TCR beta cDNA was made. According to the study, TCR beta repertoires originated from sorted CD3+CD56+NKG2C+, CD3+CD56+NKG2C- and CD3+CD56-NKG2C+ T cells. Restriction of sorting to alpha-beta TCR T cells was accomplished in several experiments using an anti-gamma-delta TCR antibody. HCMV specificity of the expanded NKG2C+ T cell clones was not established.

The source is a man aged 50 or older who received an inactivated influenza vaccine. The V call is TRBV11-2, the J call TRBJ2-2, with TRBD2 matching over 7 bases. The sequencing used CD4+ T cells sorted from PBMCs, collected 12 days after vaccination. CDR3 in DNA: TGTGCCAGCACCCAAGAGGGAGGGCGAGCCACCGGGGAGCTGTTTTTT. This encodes CASTQEGGRATGELFF.